These 9 T cell receptor beta chains were sequenced from one sample in a study of radiation and T cells in renal cell carcinoma. Time point given: baseline pretreatment blood. Described treatment: 15 Gy SBRT to primary tumor, nephrectomy 4 weeks later. The method was immunoSEQ multiplex PCR; TCRdb's version includes in-frame clones alone and lacks a portion of them. This sample has over 85,000 clones, with over 75% found just once. The material was blood, obtained from a patient whose treatment included radiotherapy and nephrectomy. The receptors here all came from a man aged 60 to 75 with renal cell carcinoma.

The chain combines TRBV10-3 with TRBJ1-1; 11 bases are a match to TRBD1. The CDR3 is 15 residues long. CDR1 is ENHRY and CDR2 is SYGVKD in the germline V gene. V shed 4 bases, J shed 5 bases, and the junction held 6 bases outside the gene matches. The CDR3 is CAISGGQGAGTEAFF. The CDR3 bases are TGTGCCATCAGTGGCGGACAGGGGGCTGGGACTGAAGCTTTCTTT.

DNA for the CDR3: TGCGCCAGCAGCGAGGACCCGAGAACTGAAGCTTTCTTT. The encoded protein is CASSEDPRTEAFF. This chain uses TRBV5-1 with TRBJ1-1; D uncertain. V was shortened by 4 bases and J by 5 bases, with 12 bases between the two germline ends. The germline gives CDR1 SGHRS, CDR2 YFSETQ. The CDR3 totals 13 residues. Combining the CDR3 with reference TRBV5-1 and TRBJ1-1 gives the whole variable domain KAGVTQTPRYLIKTRGQQVTLSCSPISGHRSVSWYQQTPGQGLQFLFEYFSETQRNKGNFPGRFSGRQFSNSRSEMNVSTLELGDSALYLCASSEDPRTEAFFGQGTRLTVV.

V and J are TRBV19 and TRBJ1-1; D remains unclear. Trimming pared 3 bases from V and 1 base from J, leaving 15 bases between. Germline V gives CDR1 LNHDA, CDR2 SQIVND (reference sequence). The CDR3 extends over 16 amino acids. The CDR3 loop reads CASSMGFGQANTEAFF. The CDR3 coding sequence is TGTGCCAGTAGTATGGGCTTCGGGCAGGCGAACACTGAAGCTTTCTTT.

The rearrangement uses TRBV7-3 and TRBJ2-1, with unresolved D. The CDR3 contains 15 residues. V shed 2 bases and J shed 7 bases, with 15 bases lying between them. The V gene's germline CDR1 is SGHTA and CDR2 FQGTGA. This CDR3 reads CASSLWLSRENEQFF. DNA of the CDR3: TGTGCCAGCAGCTTATGGTTGTCGCGCGAGAATGAGCAGTTCTTC.

CDR3 in amino acids: CASSYEQYF. In nucleotides, the CDR3 is TGTGCCAGCTCCTACGAGCAGTACTTC. The chain has TRBV5-8 and TRBJ2-7; D is unresolved. CDR3 size: 9 residues. V lost 7 bases and J 1 base, leaving 0 bases between the germline ends. The germline V gene has CDR1 SGHTS and CDR2 YDEGEE. The variable domain in full, with the rest retrieved from reference TRBV5-8 and TRBJ2-7, is EAGVTQSPTHLIKTRGQQATLRCSPISGHTSVYWYQQALGLGLQFLLWYDEGEERNRGNFPPRFSGRQFPNYSSELNVNALELEDSALYLCASSYEQYFGPGTRLTVT.

The rearrangement joins TRBV28 to TRBJ2-4; D unresolved. The CDR3 length is 15 residues. The germline V gene encodes CDR1 MDHEN and CDR2 SYDVKM. V dropped 2 bases and J dropped 6 bases, with 14 bases sitting between them. The CDR3 reads CASSLKSNPLNIQYF. In nucleotides, the CDR3 is TGTGCCAGCAGTTTAAAGTCTAACCCTTTAAACATTCAGTACTTC.

This clone was picked up one time. The V call is TRBV28, the J call TRBJ2-7; D ambiguous. CDR1 is MDHEN, CDR2 SYDVKM, per germline. Trimming took 1 base from V and 2 from J, leaving 15 bases between them. The CDR3 is 16 amino acids. The CDR3 region is CASSLLGADRTYEQYF. CDR3 sequence (DNA): TGTGCCAGCAGTTTATTAGGCGCGGACCGAACCTACGAGCAGTACTTC.

This clone was observed many times. The J gene is TRBJ1-5, the V gene TRBV27; 7 nucleotides line up with TRBD1. CDR3 length: 17 residues. CDR1 MNHEY and CDR2 SMNVEV come from the germline V gene (reference sequence). J lost 0 bases, V lost 1 base, and 6 bases had no gene match. The CDR3 DNA is TGTGCCAGCAGTTTATACCCGGGACAGAGTAGCAATCAGCCCCAGCATTTT. Translating gives CASSLYPGQSSNQPQHF.

This chain joins TRBV11-3 and TRBJ2-5; D might be TRBD1 (5 bases). This CDR3 contains 18 residues. V lost 0 bases to trimming and J lost 3 bases, with 20 bases between them. CDR1 is SGHNT, CDR2 YENEEA, per germline. CDR3 in amino acids: CASSLDNRTLSRKETQYF. In DNA form, the CDR3 reads TGTGCCAGCAGCTTAGATAATAGGACACTCTCGAGGAAAGAGACCCAGTACTTC.